This TCR beta chain was sequenced for a study of CD8 T cells in ankylosing spondylitis. Study-wide results and caveats: One TCR beta motif, made up of roughly eight highly homologous variants, appeared characteristic of ankylosing spondylitis blood. Clones linked to disease were reported to show significant enrichment in matched ankylosing spondylitis synovial fluid.

This clonotype has a count of ten or more. Its antigen is as yet unknown. The V end was cut by 6 bases, the J end by 10 bases, with 16 bases between. The CDR3 extends over 13 amino acids. Germline CDR1 DFQATT, CDR2 SNEGSKA (reference sequence). Quantitative 5'-RACE with molecular barcodes produced the TCR beta libraries. TCRdb analysed the 5' RACE reads with MiXCR anew, one entry per CDR3 protein. The data contain 250,000 to 350,000 distinct CDR3 sequences, 20% of them singletons. Specimen: blood, either unsorted or a sorted T cell fraction (not recorded which). This sequence was found in a male donor with ankylosing spondylitis or in good health (not recorded which). The chain recombines TRBV20-1 with TRBJ1-6, with a weak D call TRBD1 (6 bases). This CDR3 reads CSARYRADSPLHF. The CDR3 DNA follows: TGCAGTGCCCGGTACAGGGCTGACTCACCCCTCCACTTT.